The 9 T cell receptor beta chains presented below share a single source sample, sequenced in a study of blood T cell repertoires in COVID-19. Assay used: immunoSEQ multiplex PCR; TCRdb lists only in-frame clones, some missing. The table records approximately 130,000 clones, 75% to 90% of them present only once. Material for sequencing was peripheral blood. The receptors were gathered from a human donor in a cohort sampled during active COVID-19.

V usage is TRBV30 and J usage is TRBJ1-1; 9 bases align to TRBD1. Germline V gene lookup returns CDR1 GTSNPN and CDR2 SVGIG (reference sequence). CDR3 length: 12 amino acids. V lost 5 bases to trimming and J lost 8 bases; unmatched junction nucleotides: 6. CDR3 sequence reads: CAWEQGAREAFF. The CDR3 DNA follows: TGTGCCTGGGAACAGGGGGCTAGGGAAGCTTTCTTT.

The chain employs TRBV6-6 and TRBJ1-2; a possible D gene is TRBD1 (6 bases). The CDR3 contains 16 residues. CDR1 is MNHNY, CDR2 SVGAGI, per germline (reference sequence). V was trimmed by 2 bases and J by 2 bases, leaving 15 bases between them. CDR3 sequence reads: CASSYAGQTANYGYTF. The CDR3 DNA reads TGTGCCAGCAGTTACGCTGGACAGACTGCAAACTATGGCTACACCTTC.

The CDR3 spells CASSPSSGLNTGELFF. In DNA, the CDR3 is TGTGCCAGCTCACCCTCGTCAGGCTTGAACACCGGGGAGCTGTTTTTT. The chain carries TRBV18 and TRBJ2-2; D gene unclear. The CDR3 has 16 amino acids. V gave up 3 bases and J gave up 1 base, with 12 bases separating them. The germline V gene encodes CDR1 KGHSH and CDR2 LQKENI.

The rearrangement joins TRBV5-4 to TRBJ2-5; possibly TRBD2 for D (6 bases). Germline V CDR1 and CDR2: SGHNT, YYREEE (reference sequence). Between the trimmed V and J ends, which lost 0 bases and 5 bases, there was a span of 11 bases. The CDR3 extends over 14 amino acids. The CDR3 nucleotides read TGTGCCAGCAGCTTGGAAGGGGACTCCGAGACCCAGTACTTC. This codes for CASSLEGDSETQYF.

CDR3 residues: CSASTSGGRVESPLHF. Written as DNA, the CDR3 is TGCAGTGCTAGTACTTCAGGCGGCAGGGTCGAATCACCCCTCCACTTT. The chain uses TRBV20-1 and TRBJ1-6; TRBD1 might be the D (5 bases). V shed 3 bases and J shed 10 bases, with 22 bases lying between them. The CDR3 has 16 amino acids. Germline V gene sequence: CDR1 DFQATT, CDR2 SNEGSKA (reference sequence).

The chain has TRBV15 and TRBJ1-5, with D unclear. There are 14 residues in the CDR3. CDR1 and CDR2 (germline): LNHNV, YYDKDF (reference sequence). Trimming took 6 bases from V and 1 from J, leaving 10 bases between them. In nucleotides, the CDR3 is TGTGCCACCAGAAAGGTCGGGAGCAATCAGCCCCAGCATTTT. Translated: CATRKVGSNQPQHF.

V and J are TRBV15 and TRBJ2-5; D may be TRBD1 (5 bases). V was clipped by 0 bases and J by 4 bases, with 15 bases between them. This CDR3 has 16 amino acids. Germline V lookup: CDR1 LNHNV, CDR2 YYDKDF (reference sequence). This CDR3 reads CATSRDLWGRGETQYF. CDR3 nucleotide sequence: TGTGCCACCAGCAGAGATCTTTGGGGAAGGGGAGAGACCCAGTACTTC.

This clone was seen a few times. The V gene is TRBV9, the J gene TRBJ2-5; 7 bases map to TRBD2. V lost 0 bases, J lost 2 bases, and 4 bases stayed unmatched. This CDR3 contains 15 residues. Germline V gives CDR1 SGDLS, CDR2 YYNGEE. In DNA form, the CDR3 reads TGTGCCAGCAGCGTAGTGGGTAGCGGGCAAGAGACCCAGTACTTC. Its protein product is CASSVVGSGQETQYF.

The chain employs TRBV5-6 and TRBJ1-2; TRBD1 agrees at 8 bases. Germline V gene lookup returns CDR1 SGHDT and CDR2 YYEEEE. J gave up 4 bases and V 4 bases, and 9 bases lay outside the gene matches. CDR3 length equals 15 residues. The CDR3 DNA reads as TGTGCCAGCAGCGCCCCAGGACAGGGAAGCTATGGCTACACCTTC. It yields the protein CASSAPGQGSYGYTF.